This T cell receptor beta chain was recorded in a study of T cells in Graves' hyperthyroidism and ophthalmopathy. The study, taken as a whole, reports: The model foresaw ophthalmopathy a median about 6.5 months prior to onset. Most expanded thyroid clonotypes above 0.001 recurred in blood.

The TCR beta CDR3 regions underwent amplification using RNA transcripts as the source. A first-round RT-PCR of the TCR CDR3 used the HTBI primer set. TCRdb ran MiXCR on the multiplex PCR reads and lists one entry per CDR3 protein. The sample shows 500,000 to 650,000 distinct CDR3 sequences, 15% to 20% of them seen only once. There are 20 residues in the CDR3. From germline, CDR1 is MNHEY and CDR2 SVGEGT. The V segment lost 5 bases and the J segment 4 bases; nucleotides outside the gene matches: 13. Duration under 3 months, a NOSPECS grade of at least 4, and a Clinical Activity Score of at least 3 characterized the ophthalmopathy patients. Researchers barred patients who had uncontrolled infection, other autoimmune disease, pregnancy or lactation. This clonotype was detected a few times. The antigen remains unidentified.

The receptor's source is a woman aged 18-29 years with Graves' ophthalmopathy. Source material: blood. The chain has TRBV6-2 or TRBV6-3 and TRBJ2-2; TRBD2 aligns across 16 bases. CDR3 protein: CASSPITGTSGRVFTGELFF. The CDR3 DNA reads as TGTGCCAGCAGTCCCATAACCGGGACTAGCGGGAGGGTTTTCACCGGGGAGCTGTTTTTT.